The rows below give T cell receptor beta chains drawn from one sample of a study of shared clonotypes between healthy human individuals. The repertoire was sequenced with immunoSEQ multiplex PCR; TCRdb's copy has only in-frame clones and lacks some. This repertoire shows some 1,600,000 clones, 98% found once; its top ten account for roughly 0.4%. The sequenced sample consisted of naive CD4+ T cells sorted from blood. These receptors originate from a man aged 25-45 years in good health. The CDR3 runs from the conserved cysteine through the conserved F or W. A D gene is named only where the DNA matches it firmly. Size is stated for part of the rows, as once, few or many counts, or as a class when the clone is expanded.

d_gene | abundance | j_gene | v_gene | CDR3aa | CDR3nt
NA | NA | TRBJ2-1 | TRBV6-5 | CASSYSQNEQFF | TGTGCCAGCAGTTACTCACAGAATGAGCAGTTCTTC
NA | NA | TRBJ1-2 | TRBV7-9 | CASSLGQGRTGYTF | TGTGCCAGCAGCTTAGGGCAGGGGAGGACTGGCTACACCTTC
TRBD2 | NA | TRBJ2-1 | TRBV6-1 | CASRTGLVINEQFF | TGTGCCAGCAGGACGGGACTAGTAATCAATGAGCAGTTCTTC
TRBD1 | once | TRBJ2-5 | TRBV6-5 | CASSYRGPKETQYF | TGTGCCAGCAGTTACAGGGGGCCCAAAGAGACCCAGTACTTC
TRBD2 | once | TRBJ2-7 | TRBV7-8 | CASSSTGTRNSEQYF | TGTGCCAGCAGCTCGACCGGGACTAGAAATTCCGAGCAGTACTTC
TRBD2 | NA | TRBJ2-1 | TRBV9 | CASSYTTGLAGGGQFF | TGTGCCAGCAGCTATACCACCGGACTAGCGGGAGGCGGGCAGTTCTTC
NA | NA | TRBJ2-3 | TRBV11-2 | CASSLSTGLITDTQYF | TGTGCCAGCAGCTTATCTACCGGACTAATCACAGATACGCAGTATTTT
TRBD1 | once | TRBJ2-7 | TRBV6-1 | CASNSGTGGEQYF | TGTGCCAGCAACTCCGGGACAGGGGGTGAGCAGTACTTC
TRBD2 | once | TRBJ2-3 | TRBV10-3 | CAISSSGGGTDTQYF | TGTGCCATCAGTAGTAGCGGGGGGGGGACAGATACGCAGTATTTT
TRBD1 | NA | TRBJ1-4 | TRBV7-2 | CASSGRTGEKLFF | TGTGCCAGCAGCGGAAGGACAGGGGAAAAACTGTTTTTT
NA | once | TRBJ1-1 | TRBV6-5 | CASSYFQTGSTEAFF | TGTGCCAGCAGTTACTTCCAAACAGGGAGCACTGAAGCTTTCTTT
NA | NA | TRBJ2-7 | TRBV28 | CASKADTGTWSSYEQYF | TGTGCCAGCAAAGCCGACACCGGGACATGGAGCTCCTACGAGCAGTACTTC
NA | NA | TRBJ1-2 | TRBV28 | CASGPGAYGYTF | TGTGCCAGCGGGCCGGGGGCCTATGGCTACACCTTC
NA | NA | TRBJ1-1 | TRBV5-6 | CASSLAKRTEAFF | TGTGCCAGCAGCTTGGCTAAGCGCACTGAAGCTTTCTTT
NA | NA | TRBJ2-1 | TRBV11-2 | CASSLVRSSYNEQFF | TGTGCCAGCAGCTTAGTACGGAGCTCCTACAATGAGCAGTTCTTC
TRBD1 | NA | TRBJ1-4 | TRBV10-3 | CATGQGFDEKLFF | TGTGCCACCGGACAGGGGTTTGACGAAAAACTGTTTTTT
NA | NA | TRBJ2-7 | TRBV15 | CATSRDYTENYEQYF | TGTGCCACCAGCAGAGATTATACAGAGAACTACGAGCAGTACTTC
NA | once | TRBJ2-6 | TRBV27 | CASSPNKGTSGANVLTF | TGTGCCAGCAGCCCCAACAAGGGGACGTCTGGGGCCAACGTCCTGACTTTC
NA | NA | TRBJ2-3 | TRBV5-6 | CASSLAVTDTQYF | TGTGCCAGCAGCTTGGCCGTTACAGATACGCAGTATTTT
TRBD1 | NA | TRBJ1-1 | TRBV28 | CVTQGWGTEAFF | TGTGTTACACAGGGGTGGGGCACTGAAGCTTTCTTT
NA | NA | TRBJ2-3 | TRBV14 | CASSQDFGYF | TGTGCCAGCAGCCAAGATTTCGGTTATTTT
NA | NA | TRBJ1-1 | TRBV7-6 | CASSSLSRGDAFF | TGTGCCAGCAGCTCTCTAAGCAGGGGTGATGCTTTCTTT
NA | NA | TRBJ2-7 | TRBV6-1 | CASTALSPYEQYF | TGTGCCAGCACAGCTTTATCCCCCTACGAGCAGTACTTC
TRBD2 | once | TRBJ2-2 | TRBV7-6 | CASRVGGDTGELFF | TGTGCCAGCAGGGTGGGAGGGGATACCGGGGAGCTGTTTTTT
NA | NA | TRBJ2-3 | TRBV5-6 | CASSFVRGRVTDTQYF | TGTGCCAGCAGCTTTGTTCGGGGGCGCGTCACAGATACGCAGTATTTT
TRBD2 | once | TRBJ2-1 | TRBV6-5 | CASRPKGEAGGKQFF | TGTGCCAGCAGGCCCAAAGGAGAAGCGGGAGGGAAACAGTTCTTC
NA | NA | TRBJ2-7 | TRBV5-4 | CASSLVAGLSYEQYF | TGTGCCAGCAGCTTGGTCGCCGGCCTCTCCTACGAGCAGTACTTC
NA | NA | TRBJ2-7 | TRBV6-1 | CASSENSYEQYF | TGTGCCAGCAGTGAAAACTCCTACGAGCAGTACTTC
TRBD2 | NA | TRBJ2-1 | TRBV25-1 | CATSGGGPYEQFF | TGTGCCACCTCGGGGGGGGGCCCGTATGAGCAGTTCTTC
NA | NA | TRBJ2-7 | TRBV11-3 | CASSQGQDSSYEQYF | TGTGCCAGCAGCCAGGGGCAGGACTCCTCCTACGAGCAGTACTTC
TRBD1 | NA | TRBJ2-1 | TRBV23-1 | CASSPLGQSSYNEQFF | TGCGCCAGCAGTCCTCTGGGACAGAGCTCCTACAATGAGCAGTTCTTC
NA | NA | TRBJ2-5 | TRBV27 | CASSPRQGTLLTQYF | TGTGCCAGCAGCCCTCGGCAGGGGACCCTTCTGACCCAGTACTTC
NA | NA | TRBJ1-1 | TRBV19 | CASSSGAQRRTEAFF | TGTGCCAGTAGTAGTGGCGCCCAGAGGAGGACTGAAGCTTTCTTT
NA | NA | TRBJ2-5 | TRBV2 | CASSEPHGETQYF | TGTGCCAGCAGTGAACCCCATGGCGAGACCCAGTACTTC